The T cell receptor beta chain described here comes from a study of T cells in Graves' hyperthyroidism and ophthalmopathy. Patients with ophthalmopathy all had a Clinical Activity Score of at least 3, a NOSPECS grade of at least 4 and duration under 3 months. Any patient presenting with uncontrolled infection, other autoimmune disease, pregnancy or lactation was left out. Using RNA transcripts as the source, TCR beta CDR3 regions were amplified. The HTBI set primed first-round TCR CDR3 RT-PCR. TCRdb called the multiplex PCR reads again in MiXCR, with one record for every CDR3 protein. The profile shows fewer than 450,000 distinct CDR3 sequences, about 18% of them singletons. There are 14 residues in the CDR3. From germline, CDR1 is MDHEN and CDR2 SYDVKM. V was pared by 3 bases and J by 8 bases, with 3 bases of the junction left unmatched. This clonotype was seen more than once but under ten times.

Sequenced: blood. The TCR comes from a man aged 18 to 29 with Graves' ophthalmopathy. This chain links TRBV28 with TRBJ2-1, with TRBD1 identical over 11 bases. CDR3 nucleotide sequence: TGTGCCAGCAGTTTCGGACAGGGGGCCGATGAGCAGTTCTTC. Its protein is CASSFGQGADEQFF.